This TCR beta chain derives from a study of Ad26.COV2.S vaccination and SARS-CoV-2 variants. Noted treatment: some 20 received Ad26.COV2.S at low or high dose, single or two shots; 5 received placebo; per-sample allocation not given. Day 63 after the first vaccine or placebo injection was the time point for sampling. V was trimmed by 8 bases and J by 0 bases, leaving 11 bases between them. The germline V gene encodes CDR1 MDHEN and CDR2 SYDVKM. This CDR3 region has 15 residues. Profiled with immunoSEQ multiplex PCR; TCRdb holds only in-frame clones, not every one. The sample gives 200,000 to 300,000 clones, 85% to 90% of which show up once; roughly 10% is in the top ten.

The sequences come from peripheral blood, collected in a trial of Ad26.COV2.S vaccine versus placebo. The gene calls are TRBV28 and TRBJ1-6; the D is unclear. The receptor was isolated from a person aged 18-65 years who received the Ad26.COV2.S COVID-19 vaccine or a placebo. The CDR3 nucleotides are TGTGCCAGCCTGGAGGGTGTCTCCTATAATTCACCCCTCCACTTT. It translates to CASLEGVSYNSPLHF.